This T cell receptor (beta chain) came from a study of blood T cells in healthy people across ages. It was with a sample-barcoded 5' primer and a J-beta primer mix that a second PCR of roughly 7 to 12 cycles was run. TCRdb processed the 5' RACE reads anew with MiXCR; each CDR3 protein has one entry. Of 550,000 to 600,000 distinct CDR3 sequences in the sample, around half were seen once. This CDR3 contains 14 residues. Trimming shortened V by 0 bases and J by 1 base, and 7 bases separated the two germline ends. From germline, CDR1 is LGHDT and CDR2 YNNKEL (reference sequence). The chain combines TRBV3-1 with TRBJ2-7; D remains unclear. The TCR sequence derives from a man older than 75 in good health. Sequenced sample: blood. CDR3 residues: CASSQEPNSYEQYF. DNA of the CDR3: TGTGCCAGCAGCCAAGAACCAAATTCCTACGAGCAGTACTTC.